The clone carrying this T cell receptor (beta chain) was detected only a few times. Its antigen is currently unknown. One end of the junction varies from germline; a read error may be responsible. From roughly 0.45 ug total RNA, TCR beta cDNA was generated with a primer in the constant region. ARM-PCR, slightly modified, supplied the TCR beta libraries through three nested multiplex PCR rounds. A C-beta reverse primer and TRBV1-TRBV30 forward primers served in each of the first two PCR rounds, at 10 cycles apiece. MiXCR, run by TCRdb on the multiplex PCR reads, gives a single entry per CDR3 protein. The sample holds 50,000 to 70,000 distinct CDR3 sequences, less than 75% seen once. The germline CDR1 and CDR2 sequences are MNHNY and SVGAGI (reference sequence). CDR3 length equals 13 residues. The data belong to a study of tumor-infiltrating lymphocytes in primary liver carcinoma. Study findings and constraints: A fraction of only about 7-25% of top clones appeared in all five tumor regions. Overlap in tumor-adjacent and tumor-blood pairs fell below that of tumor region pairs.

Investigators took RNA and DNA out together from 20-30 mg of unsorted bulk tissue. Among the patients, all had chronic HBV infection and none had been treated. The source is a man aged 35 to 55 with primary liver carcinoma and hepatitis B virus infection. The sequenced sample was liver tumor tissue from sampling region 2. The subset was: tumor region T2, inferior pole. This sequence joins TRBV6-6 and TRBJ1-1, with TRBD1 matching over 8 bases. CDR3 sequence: CASITGGTTETFF. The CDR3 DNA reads TGTGCCAGCATCACAGGGGGGACTACTGAAACTTTCTTT.